The 29 T cell receptor beta chains presented below share a single source sample, sequenced in a study of cytomegalovirus exposure and HLA in healthy donors. Method: immunoSEQ multiplex PCR; TCRdb's copy keeps in-frame clones and lacks some. The sample holds 150,000 to 250,000 clones, about 81% seen once. The sample comprised PBMCs. These receptors came from a woman in her thirties in good health and CMV-seronegative.

This sequence joins TRBV9 and TRBJ1-2, with D possibly being TRBD1 (6 bases). CDR3 size: 13 residues. Germline V gene sequence: CDR1 SGDLS, CDR2 YYNGEE. Trimming pared 1 base from V and 5 bases from J, leaving 9 bases between. For the CDR3, the DNA is TGTGCCAGCAGCGTAACAGGGATATATGGCTACACCTTC. Translation gives CASSVTGIYGYTF.

The gene calls are TRBV6-5 and TRBJ1-5; TRBD1 aligns across 7 bases. This CDR3 has 15 residues. V gave up 5 bases and J gave up 1 base; unmatched junction bases: 5. Germline V gene sequence: CDR1 MNHEY, CDR2 SVGAGI. The CDR3 coding sequence is TGTGCCAGCAGTCTGACAGGGAGGAGCAATCAGCCCCAGCATTTT. This sequence encodes CASSLTGRSNQPQHF.

The chain has TRBV7-9 and TRBJ2-3; 10 bases are shared with TRBD1. Looked up from germline, CDR1 is SEHNR and CDR2 is FQNEAQ (reference sequence). The CDR3 is 15 residues long. V was clipped by 7 bases and J by 2 bases; unmatched bases: 6. This chain's CDR3 is CASTSTGGLTDTQYF. The CDR3 region has the DNA TGTGCCAGCACCTCGACAGGGGGCCTCACAGATACGCAGTATTTT.

The chain joins TRBV6-1 to TRBJ1-5; no clear D. Germline assignment: CDR1 MNHNS and CDR2 SASEGT. The CDR3 is 15 amino acids. The germline V and J ends were trimmed by 2 bases and 4 bases, with 12 bases remaining between them. The CDR3 region has the DNA TGTGCCAGCAGTGAAACCCTGGGCTTAAATCAGCCCCAGCATTTT. Translating gives CASSETLGLNQPQHF.

Only one count was recorded for this clone. The V gene is TRBV9, the J gene TRBJ1-6; D remains unclear. V lost 1 base to trimming and J lost 8 bases, with 19 bases between them. Germline CDR1 SGDLS, CDR2 YYNGEE. The CDR3 consists of 17 residues. In nucleotides, the CDR3 is TGTGCCAGCAGCGTAAAAGGAAGCGGGTCGGCGGATTCACCCCTCCACTTT. Residues: CASSVKGSGSADSPLHF.

The V call is TRBV11-2, the J call TRBJ2-7; 13 bases align to TRBD2. V gave up 2 bases and J gave up 13 bases; unmatched junction bases: 17. This CDR3 contains 17 residues. The germline gives CDR1 SGHAT, CDR2 FQNNGV. CDR3 residues: CASSLRERLAGGTALYF. In DNA form, the CDR3 reads TGTGCCAGCAGCTTACGGGAGAGACTAGCGGGAGGTACCGCGTTATACTTC.

The V call is TRBV5-1, the J call TRBJ1-4, with D maybe TRBD1 (5 bases). Germline CDR1 and CDR2: SGHRS and YFSETQ. The CDR3 totals 15 residues. Trimming removed 0 bases at V and 13 bases at J, with 19 bases between. The CDR3 loop reads CASSLAGASTSALFF. DNA for the CDR3: TGCGCCAGCAGCTTGGCTGGGGCCTCCACCTCGGCACTGTTTTTT.

The gene calls are TRBV7-9 and TRBJ1-1; possible D gene TRBD1, 6 bases. From germline, CDR1 is SEHNR and CDR2 FQNEAQ (reference sequence). V was trimmed by 8 bases and J by 1 base, leaving 20 bases between them. The CDR3 consists of 16 residues. The CDR3 sequence: CASDSPGGGQNTEAFF. DNA of the CDR3: TGTGCCAGCGACTCCCCTGGGGGGGGGCAGAACACTGAAGCTTTCTTT.

V and J are TRBV29-1 and TRBJ2-5; D perhaps matches TRBD2 (6 bases). Germline CDR1 SQVTM, CDR2 ANQGSEA. Trimming stripped 4 bases from V and 2 bases from J, with 8 bases between. The CDR3 length is 12 residues. CDR3 in amino acids: CSVGLDQETQYF. The CDR3 DNA follows: TGCAGCGTTGGACTAGATCAAGAGACCCAGTACTTC.

The chain couples TRBV5-6 to TRBJ2-7; 7 bases line up with TRBD2. V shed 1 base and J 4 bases; nucleotides not matched to a gene: 14. Germline CDR1 is SGHDT and CDR2 is YYEEEE. The CDR3 consists of 17 residues. CDR3 nucleotides: TGTGCCAGCAGCTTGTATCTAGGCGGGGGACCCCGGTACGAGCAGTACTTC. Amino acids: CASSLYLGGGPRYEQYF.

This chain uses TRBV7-2 with TRBJ2-7, with TRBD1 identical over 8 bases. V shed 4 bases and J 7 bases; nucleotides not matched to a gene: 9. CDR1 is SGHTA, CDR2 FQGNSA, per germline. The CDR3 runs to 14 residues. As DNA, the CDR3 is TGTGCCAGCAGCTCGGACAGGGCCCGGGTGGAGCAGTACTTC. This translates into CASSSDRARVEQYF.

The J gene is TRBJ1-3, the V gene TRBV7-6, with D possibly being TRBD1 (5 bases). The CDR3 totals 15 residues. Germline loops: CDR1 SGHVS, CDR2 FNYEAQ. The V gene lost 5 bases and the J gene lost 0 bases, with 11 bases spanning the gap. The CDR3: CASSLDITSGNTIYF. The CDR3 DNA reads TGTGCCAGCAGCCTGGACATAACCTCTGGAAACACCATATATTTT. The variable domain in full, with the rest retrieved from reference TRBV7-6 and TRBJ1-3, is GAGVSQSPRYKVTKRGQDVALRCDPISGHVSLYWYRQALGQGPEFLTYFNYEAQQDKSGLPNDRFSAERPEGSISTLTIQRTEQRDSAMYRCASSLDITSGNTIYFGEGSWLTVV.

V and J are TRBV18 and TRBJ2-7, with D perhaps TRBD1 (6 bases). CDR1 and CDR2 from the germline V gene are KGHSH and LQKENI. The V end was cut by 3 bases, the J end by 7 bases, with 22 bases between. The CDR3 is 16 amino acids. The CDR3, as DNA: TGTGCCAGCTCACCCATAAACCCCCAAACAGGGCCGGAGCAGTACTTC. As protein: CASSPINPQTGPEQYF.

This chain's CDR3 is CSVDISREQFF. Written as DNA, the CDR3 is TGCAGCGTTGATATTAGCCGGGAGCAGTTCTTC. The chain has TRBV29-1 and TRBJ2-1; no reliable D call. V was clipped by 3 bases and J by 10 bases, with 10 bases between them. CDR1 is SQVTM and CDR2 is ANQGSEA in the germline V gene. The CDR3 is made up of 11 amino acids.

The V gene is TRBV5-8, the J gene TRBJ2-3; 12 bases are shared with TRBD1. The CDR3 totals 19 residues. Germline V CDR1 and CDR2: SGHTS, YDEGEE. After removal of 5 bases from V and 2 bases from J, the junction contained 15 bases not matched to a gene. CDR3 region: CASSYSRDRGRPFTDTQYF. The CDR3 nucleotides read TGTGCCAGCAGTTATAGCCGGGACAGGGGGCGTCCATTCACAGATACGCAGTATTTT.

CDR3 sequence (DNA): TGTGCCAGCAGCGCTCGCCCTTACAGGGGAGGCTACACCTTC. Its protein is CASSARPYRGGYTF. The chain links TRBV9 to TRBJ1-2, with 7 bases aligning to TRBD1. The V gene's germline CDR1 is SGDLS and CDR2 YYNGEE. The CDR3 totals 14 residues. After removal of 3 bases from V and 8 bases from J, the junction contained 10 bases not matched to a gene.

This clone was seen only once. The chain is built from TRBV6-1 and TRBJ1-4, with D perhaps matching TRBD1 (5 bases). Germline V lookup: CDR1 MNHNS, CDR2 SASEGT. Trimming left V 3 bases short and J 0 bases short, with 8 bases between. The length of the CDR3 is 15 residues. The CDR3 DNA reads TGTGCCAGCAGTGACAGGGTCGCAACTAATGAAAAACTGTTTTTT. It specifies CASSDRVATNEKLFF.

The chain uses TRBV18 and TRBJ1-1, with D unclear. CDR1 KGHSH and CDR2 LQKENI come from the germline V gene. CDR3 size: 13 residues. V was pared by 5 bases and J by 1 base, with 8 bases between. CDR3 DNA: TGTGCCAGCTCAAAAGGAGAGAACACTGAAGCTTTCTTT. It specifies CASSKGENTEAFF.

This chain connects TRBV2 to TRBJ1-2, with TRBD1 matching over 7 bases. The V and J ends lost 8 bases and 0 bases, in that order; junction bases with no gene match: 9. Germline lookup yields CDR1 SNHLY and CDR2 FYNNEI. The CDR3 has 15 residues. The CDR3 is CASGLETGPNYGYTF. CDR3 nucleotides: TGTGCCAGCGGATTAGAGACAGGGCCTAACTATGGCTACACCTTC.

CDR3 DNA: TGCGCCAGCAGCCGTTCCGGACAGATTAGCACAGATACGCAGTATTTT. It encodes CASSRSGQISTDTQYF. This chain uses TRBV5-1 with TRBJ2-3, with D perhaps TRBD1 (6 bases). The germline CDR1 and CDR2 sequences are SGHRS and YFSETQ. The V end was cut by 4 bases, the J end by 0 bases, with 15 bases between. The CDR3 contains 16 residues.

CDR3 loop: CASSRTSGGSYNEQFF. As DNA, the CDR3 is TGTGCCAGCAGCCGGACTAGCGGAGGCTCCTACAATGAGCAGTTCTTC. The chain couples TRBV5-4 to TRBJ2-1, with 10 bases aligning to TRBD2. The CDR3 runs 16 residues. Germline CDR1 is SGHNT and CDR2 is YYREEE (reference sequence). The ends lost 4 bases at V and 0 bases at J; junction bases unmatched: 4.

The chain carries TRBV19 and TRBJ1-2; no firm D call. The CDR3 totals 11 residues. V was trimmed by 7 bases and J by 6 bases, leaving 9 bases between them. Germline CDR1 is LNHDA and CDR2 is SQIVND (reference sequence). CDR3 region: CASKTENGYTF. CDR3 coding DNA: TGTGCCAGTAAAACCGAGAATGGCTACACCTTC.

V gene TRBV29-1 combines with J gene TRBJ2-7, with TRBD1 matching over 8 bases. Germline V CDR1 and CDR2: SQVTM, ANQGSEA. V was pared by 4 bases and J by 1 base, with 3 bases of the junction left unmatched. CDR3 length: 13 amino acids. This chain's CDR3 is CSVAGQGSYEQYF. DNA for the CDR3: TGCAGCGTTGCCGGACAGGGTTCCTACGAGCAGTACTTC.

Written as DNA, the CDR3 is TGTGCCAGCAGGTCGGGACTAGCGGCTTACGAGCAGTACTTC. Amino acid sequence: CASRSGLAAYEQYF. The V call is TRBV13, the J call TRBJ2-7; TRBD2 aligns across 11 bases. V lost 6 bases, J lost 4 bases, and 5 bases stayed unmatched. The CDR3 length is 14 residues. Germline V CDR1 and CDR2: PRHDT, FYEKMQ (reference sequence).

The chain has TRBV1 and TRBJ1-2; the table's D call, TRBD1, was not checked against the DNA. TRBV1 has pseudogene status. CDR3 length: 17 amino acids. The CDR3 DNA sequence: TGCACCAGCAGCCCGAGGGGGCGCCTGGAGGAGAACTATGGCTACACCTTC. This translates into CTSSPRGRLEENYGYTF.

The chain uses TRBV27 and TRBJ2-1; D gene ambiguous. The germline gives CDR1 MNHEY, CDR2 SMNVEV (reference sequence). This CDR3 spans 13 amino acids. Trimming removed 5 bases from V and 8 bases from J, with 13 bases in between. Here the CDR3 reads CASSTPLRDEQFF. The CDR3, as DNA: TGTGCCAGCAGTACGCCGCTGAGAGATGAGCAGTTCTTC.

The rearrangement joins TRBV5-1 to TRBJ1-5; D is perhaps TRBD1 (6 bases). The V gene lost 6 bases and the J gene lost 15 bases, with 22 bases spanning the gap. Germline V gives CDR1 SGHRS, CDR2 YFSETQ. The CDR3 is 13 residues long. The CDR3 bases are TGCGCCAGCAAGTTAGAGGTGGACAGCCCTAGGCATTTT. This sequence encodes CASKLEVDSPRHF.

This clone was seen a handful of times. This sequence joins TRBV6-5 and TRBJ2-7, with D uncertain. V was shortened by 4 bases and J by 4 bases, with 8 bases between the two germline ends. The CDR3 has 12 residues. The germline gives CDR1 MNHEY, CDR2 SVGAGI. The CDR3 is CASSSLTYEQYF. The CDR3 bases are TGTGCCAGCAGTTCCCTGACTTACGAGCAGTACTTC.

The V and J genes are TRBV4-2 and TRBJ2-5, with a weak D call TRBD2 (7 bases). Trimming removed 5 bases from V and 1 base from J, with 14 bases in between. Per germline, CDR1 LGHNA and CDR2 YNFKEQ. The CDR3 loop spans 15 amino acids. The CDR3 nucleotides are TGTGCCAGCAGCGGAGGGGGGGTACTCCAAGAGACCCAGTACTTC. Its translation is CASSGGGVLQETQYF.